The source of this TCR beta chain is a study of preoperative IRX-2 immunotherapy in early breast cancer. TCRdb's table, derived via immunoSEQ multiplex PCR, lists solely in-frame clones and lacks some. The table records about 62,000 clones, around 94% of them present only once. Specified treatment: preoperative locoregional IRX-2 cytokine immunotherapy. Trimming removed 0 bases from V and 1 base from J, with 7 bases in between. Germline V gives CDR1 SGHRS, CDR2 YFSETQ. There are 15 residues in the CDR3. Sampling was conducted from a patient treated with IRX-2 immunotherapy. The receptor comes from a human donor with breast cancer. The chain couples TRBV5-1 to TRBJ2-2; a weak D match, TRBD1 (6 bases). The CDR3 DNA is TGCGCCAGCAGCTTGGCGGGACAGAACACCGGGGAGCTGTTTTTT. Translation gives CASSLAGQNTGELFF.